In its sample, the clone carrying this T cell receptor (beta chain) was seen a few times. What it binds is not known. V was clipped by 3 bases and J by 9 bases, with 16 bases between them. CDR3 length: 15 residues. Germline values: CDR1 SGHNT, CDR2 YYREEE (reference sequence). The data originate from a study of beta chain features in type 1 diabetes. As for the study in general: Cell yields, gender and age were comparable in patients and healthy donors. Whole-study results and caveats: Within each of all four CD4+ subsets, Type 1 diabetes patients had TCRB CDR3s that were moderately but significantly shorter.

Expressed TCRB transcripts were sequenced because the isolated RNA had all been reverse transcribed beforehand. TCRdb keeps only in-frame clones here, not all; method: immunoSEQ multiplex PCR. This sample has about 700,000 clones, with around an eighth found just once. J is TRBJ1-6 and V is TRBV5-4; D remains ambiguous. Source material: naive CD4+ T cells from blood. The clonotype originates from a man aged 18 to 30 with type 1 diabetes. In DNA, the CDR3 is TGTGCCAGCAGCTGGAAGTACGGGGAAGGTTCACCCCTCCACTTT. Protein: CASSWKYGEGSPLHF.